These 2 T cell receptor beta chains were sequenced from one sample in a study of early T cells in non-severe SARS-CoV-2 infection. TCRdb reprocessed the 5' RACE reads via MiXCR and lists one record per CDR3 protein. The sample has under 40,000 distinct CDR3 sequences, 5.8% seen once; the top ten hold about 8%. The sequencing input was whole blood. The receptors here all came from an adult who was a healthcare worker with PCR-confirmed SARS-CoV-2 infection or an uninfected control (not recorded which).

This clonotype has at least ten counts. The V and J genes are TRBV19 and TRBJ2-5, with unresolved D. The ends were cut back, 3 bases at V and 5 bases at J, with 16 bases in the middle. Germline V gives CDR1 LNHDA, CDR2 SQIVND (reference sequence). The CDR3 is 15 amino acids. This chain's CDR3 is CASSIRARTAETQYF. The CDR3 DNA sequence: TGTGCCAGTAGTATTCGGGCTCGCACGGCGGAGACCCAGTACTTC.

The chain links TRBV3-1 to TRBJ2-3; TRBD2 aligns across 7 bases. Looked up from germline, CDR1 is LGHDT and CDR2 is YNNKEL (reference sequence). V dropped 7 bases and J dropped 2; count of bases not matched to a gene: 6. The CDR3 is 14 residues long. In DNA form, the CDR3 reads TGTGCCAGCATGAAGCGGGACTCCACAGATACGCAGTATTTT. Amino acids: CASMKRDSTDTQYF.